This TCR beta chain was documented in a study of T cell clones after liver transplantation. This CDR3 is built from 12 residues. The repertoire was sequenced with immunoSEQ multiplex PCR; TCRdb's copy has only in-frame clones and lacks some. The sample records 95,000 to 130,000 clones, just over 90% being singletons. The chain has TRBV12-2 and TRBJ2-7; the table's D gene call, TRBD2, was not cross checked with the DNA. TRBV12-2 is a documented pseudogene. The sequenced sample was CD4+ T cells from blood, obtained 12 months after liver transplant. The TCR was taken from a human patient who received a liver transplant. Part of the T cells may come from the graft donor. The CDR3 DNA reads TGTGCAAGTCCGGGACTTCCCTACGAGCAGTACTTC. Protein sequence: CASPGLPYEQYF.